The present T cell receptor beta chain was sequenced within a study of neurological immune-mediated disorders. This clonotype came up many times. Germline CDR1 and CDR2: DFQATT and SNEGSKA (reference sequence). Trimming took 0 bases from V and 13 from J; bases not matched to a gene: 10. The CDR3 totals 14 residues. TCRdb reprocessed the 5' RACE reads with MiXCR, giving one entry per CDR3 protein. The data hold about 46,000 distinct CDR3 sequences, with around 3.3% observed a single time. The rearrangement uses TRBV20-1 and TRBJ2-1; TRBD1 matches at 9 bases. The sequencing sample was made of PBMCs. The receptor comes from a woman in her fifties or sixties with multiple sclerosis. The CDR3 spells CSARDSTGGAFQFF. DNA for the CDR3: TGCAGTGCTAGAGATAGTACAGGGGGCGCGTTTCAGTTCTTC.